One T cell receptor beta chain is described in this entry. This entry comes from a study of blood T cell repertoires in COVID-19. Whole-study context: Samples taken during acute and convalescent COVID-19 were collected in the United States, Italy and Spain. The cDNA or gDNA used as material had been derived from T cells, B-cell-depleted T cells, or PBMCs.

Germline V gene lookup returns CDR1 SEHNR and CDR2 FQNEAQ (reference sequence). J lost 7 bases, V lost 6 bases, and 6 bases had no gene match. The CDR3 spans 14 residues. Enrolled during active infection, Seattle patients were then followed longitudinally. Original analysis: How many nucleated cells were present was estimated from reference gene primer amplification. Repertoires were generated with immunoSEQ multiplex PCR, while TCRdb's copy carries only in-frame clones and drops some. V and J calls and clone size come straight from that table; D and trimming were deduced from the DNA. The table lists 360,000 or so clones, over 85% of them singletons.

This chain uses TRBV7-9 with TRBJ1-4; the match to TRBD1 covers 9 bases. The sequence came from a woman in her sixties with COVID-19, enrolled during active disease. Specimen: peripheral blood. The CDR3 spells CASSSMDRGEKLFF. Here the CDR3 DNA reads TGTGCCAGCAGTTCTATGGACAGGGGTGAAAAACTGTTTTTT. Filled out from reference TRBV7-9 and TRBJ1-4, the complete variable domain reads DTGVSQNPRHKITKRGQNVTFRCDPISEHNRLYWYRQTLGQGPEFLTYFQNEAQLEKSRLLSDRFSAERPKGSFSTLEIQRTEQGDSAMYLCASSSMDRGEKLFFGSGTQLSVL.